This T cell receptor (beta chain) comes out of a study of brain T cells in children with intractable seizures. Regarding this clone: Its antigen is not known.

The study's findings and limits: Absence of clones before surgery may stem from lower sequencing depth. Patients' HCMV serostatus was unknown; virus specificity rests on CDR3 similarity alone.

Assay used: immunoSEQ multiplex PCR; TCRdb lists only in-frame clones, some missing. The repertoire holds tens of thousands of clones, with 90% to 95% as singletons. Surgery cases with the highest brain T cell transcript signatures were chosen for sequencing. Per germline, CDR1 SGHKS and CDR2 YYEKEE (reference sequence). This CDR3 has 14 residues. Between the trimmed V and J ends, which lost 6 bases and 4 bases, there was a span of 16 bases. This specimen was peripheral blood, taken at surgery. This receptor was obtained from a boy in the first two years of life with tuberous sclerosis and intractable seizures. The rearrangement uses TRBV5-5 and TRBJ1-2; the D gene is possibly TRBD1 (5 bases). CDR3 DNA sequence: TGTGCCAGCACGCGCGAAGGGGCGAGCTATGGCTACACCTTC. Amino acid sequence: CASTREGASYGYTF.